A selection of T cell receptor beta chains follows, all from one sample in a study of CD8+ T cells in alopecia areata. Profiling relied on immunoSEQ multiplex PCR, and the TCRdb table lists in-frame clones only, not all of them. The sample yields 90,000 to 100,000 clones, 60% to 65% seen once. The sample here was CD8+ T cells sorted from blood, taken at week 4, from a patient treated with tofacitinib. The receptor set was obtained from a human donor with alopecia areata. CDR3s include the opening cysteine and the closing phenylalanine or tryptophan. A D gene is named only where the DNA matches it firmly. Size is stated for part of the rows, as once, few or many counts, or as a class when the clone is expanded.

D,size,V,J,CDR3,DNA
.,.,TRBV18,TRBJ2-7,CASSPPGYEQYF,TGTGCCAGCTCACCACCGGGCTACGAGCAGTACTTC
.,.,TRBV5-1,TRBJ2-3,CASSLALSQTQYF,TGCGCCAGCAGCTTGGCATTGTCTCAAACGCAGTATTTT
TRBD2,.,TRBV4-3,TRBJ2-5,CASSPGLAGGLGQETQYF,TGCGCCAGCAGCCCCGGACTAGCGGGGGGGCTGGGCCAAGAGACCCAGTACTTC
TRBD1,.,TRBV2,TRBJ1-5,CASSELGTGIDSNQPQHF,TGTGCCAGCAGTGAGCTGGGGACAGGTATCGATAGCAATCAGCCCCAGCATTTT
.,.,TRBV13,TRBJ1-2,CASSLETSHGYTF,TGTGCCAGCAGCTTAGAGACTTCCCATGGCTACACCTTC
.,.,TRBV5-1,TRBJ2-3,CASSLVGGYTQYF,TGCGCCAGCAGCTTGGTCGGGGGCTATACGCAGTATTTT
.,once,TRBV5-4,TRBJ2-2,CASSQVGGTLNTGELFF,TGTGCCAGCAGCCAAGTAGGAGGGACACTTAACACCGGGGAGCTGTTTTTT
.,.,TRBV19,TRBJ1-2,CASNSLPAWDYGYTF,TGTGCCAGTAACTCCCTTCCGGCGTGGGACTATGGCTACACCTTC
.,.,TRBV30,TRBJ2-1,CAWSDVAEAYNEQFF,TGTGCCTGGAGTGATGTAGCGGAGGCCTACAATGAGCAGTTCTTC
.,.,TRBV5-4,TRBJ2-7,CASSLVSQAVYEQYF,TGTGCCAGCAGCTTGGTCAGCCAGGCGGTCTACGAGCAGTACTTC
.,.,TRBV7-6,TRBJ2-1,CASSPARANEQFF,TGTGCCAGCAGTCCGGCTAGGGCAAATGAGCAGTTCTTC
TRBD1,many,TRBV6-4,TRBJ2-1,CASMTGGSNEQFF,TGTGCCAGCATGACAGGGGGAAGCAATGAGCAGTTCTTC
.,.,TRBV27,TRBJ1-2,CASSLYSGASYGYTF,TGTGCCAGCAGTTTGTACTCCGGGGCGAGTTATGGCTACACCTTC
.,.,TRBV6-1,TRBJ1-1,CASSDTSNTEAFF,TGTGCCAGCAGCGATACAAGTAACACTGAAGCTTTCTTT
.,.,TRBV9,TRBJ2-3,CASSVDEDTQYF,TGTGCCAGCAGCGTAGATGAAGATACGCAGTATTTT
.,.,TRBV27,TRBJ2-1,CASSLAATIQQFF,TGTGCCAGCAGTTTAGCGGCAACTATTCAGCAGTTCTTC
.,.,TRBV29-1,TRBJ1-2,CSVDWTATHSNYGYTF,TGCAGCGTTGACTGGACAGCGACCCATTCTAACTATGGCTACACCTTC
.,once,TRBV19,TRBJ2-1,CASRGVTYNEQFF,TGTGCCAGTAGGGGGGTTACCTACAATGAGCAGTTCTTC
.,few,TRBV15,TRBJ1-1,CATSRVWGGTEEAFF,TGTGCCACCAGCAGAGTGTGGGGAGGGACGGAGGAAGCTTTCTTT
.,.,TRBV7-2,TRBJ1-1,CASREGRTEAFF,TGTGCCAGCAGGGAGGGTAGGACTGAAGCTTTCTTT
.,.,TRBV7-9,TRBJ1-1,CASSSSRVFTEAFF,TGTGCCAGCAGCTCCTCCAGGGTTTTCACTGAAGCTTTCTTT
.,.,TRBV6-4,TRBJ2-5,CARGWATQETQYF,TGTGCCAGAGGATGGGCCACTCAAGAGACCCAGTACTTC
.,.,TRBV15,TRBJ2-2,CATSYRDGYTGELFF,TGTGCCACCAGCTATCGAGACGGCTACACCGGGGAGCTGTTTTTT
TRBD1,many,TRBV4-3,TRBJ2-3,CASSQGTGEVTDTQYF,TGCGCCAGCAGCCAGGGGACAGGGGAAGTCACAGATACGCAGTATTTT
TRBD2,few,TRBV29-1,TRBJ2-1,CSVEGLAGGPGEQFF,TGCAGCGTTGAAGGACTAGCGGGAGGGCCGGGTGAGCAGTTCTTC
.,few,TRBV29-1,TRBJ2-1,CSGATDSYNEQFF,TGCAGCGGTGCGACGGACTCATACAATGAGCAGTTCTTC
.,.,TRBV29-1,TRBJ1-2,CSADAVNYGYTF,TGCAGCGCCGACGCAGTTAACTATGGCTACACCTTC
.,.,TRBV2,TRBJ2-7,CASSDVGISYEQYF,TGTGCCAGCAGTGATGTTGGGATCTCCTACGAGCAGTACTTC
.,.,TRBV19,TRBJ1-1,CASSIGNTEAFF,TGTGCCAGTAGTATCGGGAACACTGAAGCTTTCTTT
.,.,TRBV28,TRBJ2-1,CASSSLARNEQFF,TGTGCCAGCAGTTCGCTCGCGAGGAATGAGCAGTTCTTC
TRBD2,.,TRBV30,TRBJ2-1,CAWSSGGYEQFF,TGTGCCTGGTCTAGCGGGGGGTATGAGCAGTTCTTC
.,.,TRBV27,TRBJ1-5,CASSYTVHQPQHF,TGTGCCAGCAGCTATACTGTGCATCAGCCCCAGCATTTT
.,.,TRBV29-1,TRBJ2-1,CSGTGGSSYNEQFF,TGCAGCGGAACGGGGGGCAGCTCCTACAATGAGCAGTTCTTC
.,.,TRBV7-5,TRBJ2-5,CVRIPNSGEQETQYF,TGTGTCAGGATCCCTAATAGCGGGGAACAAGAGACCCAGTACTTC
.,few,TRBV27,TRBJ2-2,CASRTTGELFF,TGTGCCAGCAGGACAACCGGGGAGCTGTTTTTT
TRBD2,.,TRBV7-8,TRBJ2-3,CASSVPRTSGLFTDTQYF,TGTGCCAGCAGCGTACCACGGACTAGCGGCTTATTCACAGATACGCAGTATTTT
TRBD1,.,TRBV4-2,TRBJ2-1,CASSQDLGTGIYNEQFF,TGTGCCAGCAGCCAAGACCTGGGGACAGGGATCTACAATGAGCAGTTCTTC
.,few,TRBV27,TRBJ2-1,CASSLSRYTYNEQFF,TGTGCCAGCAGTTTATCGAGATACACCTACAATGAGCAGTTCTTC
TRBD1,.,TRBV27,TRBJ2-1,CASSWEQGSSYNEQFF,TGTGCCAGCAGCTGGGAACAGGGGAGCTCCTACAATGAGCAGTTCTTC
.,.,TRBV30,TRBJ1-2,CAWNRVYYGYTF,TGTGCCTGGAACAGGGTTTACTATGGCTACACCTTC
.,.,TRBV7-9,TRBJ2-1,CASSARLGRNYNEQFF,TGTGCCAGCAGCGCTCGACTAGGAAGGAACTACAATGAGCAGTTCTTC
TRBD2,once,TRBV7-3,TRBJ2-7,CASSPSGSSSMYF,TGTGCCAGCAGCCCTAGCGGGAGCTCCTCGATGTACTTC
TRBD2,.,TRBV5-1,TRBJ2-1,CASSPPPGGSYNEQFF,TGCGCCAGCAGCCCCCCGCCGGGGGGTTCCTACAATGAGCAGTTCTTC
.,.,TRBV13,TRBJ2-1,CASSFLGVEQFF,TGTGCCAGCAGCTTCCTCGGGGTGGAGCAGTTCTTC
TRBD1,.,TRBV13,TRBJ1-2,CASSTDRVDGYTF,TGTGCCAGCAGCACTGACAGGGTGGACGGCTACACCTTC
TRBD1,.,TRBV7-2,TRBJ2-5,CASSSGTGGETQYF,TGTGCCAGCAGCTCCGGGACAGGGGGAGAGACCCAGTACTTC
TRBD2,once,TRBV30,TRBJ2-3,CAWSFLYWAGGSTDTQYF,TGTGCCTGGAGTTTCCTCTACTGGGCGGGAGGCAGCACAGATACGCAGTATTTT
.,.,TRBV5-1,TRBJ1-1,CASSLEEGLNTEAFF,TGCGCCAGCAGCTTGGAGGAGGGATTGAACACTGAAGCTTTCTTT
.,.,TRBV9,TRBJ1-1,CASSVTETEAFF,TGTGCCAGCAGCGTGACAGAGACTGAAGCTTTCTTT
.,.,TRBV13,TRBJ2-5,CASSRAPWGASREGETQYF,TGTGCCAGCAGCCGAGCCCCGTGGGGGGCCTCGAGGGAGGGAGAGACCCAGTACTTC
.,.,TRBV7-9,TRBJ2-1,CASSLSMGNEQFF,TGTGCCAGCAGCTTATCAATGGGCAATGAGCAGTTCTTC
.,.,TRBV7-6,TRBJ2-7,CASSPGTRDLEQYF,TGTGCCAGCAGCCCCGGGACCAGGGATCTCGAGCAGTACTTC
.,.,TRBV5-1,TRBJ2-7,CASTMAGGEEQYF,TGCGCCAGTACAATGGCTGGGGGCGAAGAGCAGTACTTC
.,.,TRBV4-1,TRBJ2-5,CASSQETGVETQYF,TGCGCCAGCAGCCAAGAGACTGGAGTGGAGACCCAGTACTTC
.,.,TRBV4-1,TRBJ2-1,CASSREVNEQFF,TGCGCCAGCAGCCGAGAAGTAAATGAGCAGTTCTTC